This entry lists 26 T cell receptor beta chains sequenced from one sample in a study of blood T cell repertoires in COVID-19. Generated by immunoSEQ multiplex PCR, the TCRdb table keeps only in-frame clones and is missing some. The sample records about 24,000 clones, 87% being singletons. The sample was peripheral blood. The receptors were sampled from a human donor with active COVID-19. The donor label of this sample is uncertain.

This chain uses TRBV10-1 with TRBJ1-1, with D unclear. Germline loops: CDR1 WNHNN, CDR2 SYGVQD (reference sequence). The ends were cut back, 0 bases at V and 10 bases at J, with 9 bases in the middle. This CDR3 spans 12 amino acids. The CDR3 region has the DNA TGCGCCAGCAGTGAGTCCGGGGAAGGAGCTTTCTTT. Amino acid sequence: CASSESGEGAFF.

The rearrangement uses TRBV15 and TRBJ1-2; a weak D match, TRBD1 (6 bases). The CDR3 consists of 16 residues. Germline values: CDR1 LNHNV, CDR2 YYDKDF (reference sequence). Trimming cost V 0 bases and J 4 bases, with 15 bases left between them. Here the CDR3 DNA reads TGTGCCACCAGCAGAGAGTTACAGGGTACAGGCTATGGCTACACCTTC. Protein sequence: CATSRELQGTGYGYTF.

The CDR3 here is CATGTGVVSLTNEKLFF. The DNA of the CDR3 is TGTGCCACCGGGACAGGGGTTGTGTCATTAACTAATGAAAAACTGTTTTTT. The gene calls are TRBV27 and TRBJ1-4, with 10 nucleotides matching TRBD1. From germline, CDR1 is MNHEY and CDR2 SMNVEV (reference sequence). The ends lost 10 bases at V and 1 base at J; junction bases unmatched: 12. This CDR3 is built from 17 residues.

The chain is built from TRBV10-3 and TRBJ2-7; 7 bases map to TRBD2. The junction had 4 bases not matched to a gene; V was cut back by 7 bases and J by 1 base. Germline V CDR1 and CDR2: ENHRY, SYGVKD. The length of the CDR3 is 13 residues. The CDR3 sequence: CAIKERESYEQYF. The CDR3 nucleotides are TGTGCCATCAAGGAGCGGGAATCCTACGAGCAGTACTTC.

The chain carries TRBV7-2 and TRBJ2-2; the match to TRBD1 covers 9 bases. The CDR3 spans 15 residues. Trimming at V came to 4 bases and at J to 4 bases, leaving 4 bases not matched to a gene. Germline V gene data show CDR1 as SGHTA and CDR2 as FQGNSA. CDR3 loop: CASSYGQGTTGELFF. CDR3 DNA sequence: TGTGCCAGCAGCTATGGACAGGGGACCACCGGGGAGCTGTTTTTT.

The chain has TRBV10-3 and TRBJ2-2; the D gene is possibly TRBD1 (5 bases). The V gene lost 8 bases and the J gene lost 5 bases, with 18 bases spanning the gap. Germline values: CDR1 ENHRY, CDR2 SYGVKD. The CDR3 is 15 amino acids. This CDR3 is CAIGSSVRDTGELFF. The CDR3 bases are TGTGCCATCGGGTCGTCTGTCAGGGATACCGGGGAGCTGTTTTTT.

The chain recombines TRBV9 with TRBJ2-5; TRBD2 aligns across 8 bases. From germline, CDR1 is SGDLS and CDR2 YYNGEE. The V and J ends lost 0 bases and 1 base, in that order; junction bases with no gene match: 2. The CDR3 covers 15 residues. CDR3 nucleotide sequence: TGTGCCAGCAGCGTAGCGACTAGCGCCCAAGAGACCCAGTACTTC. Its protein product is CASSVATSAQETQYF. Looking up the rest from reference TRBV9 and TRBJ2-5 gives the full variable domain: DSGVTQTPKHLITATGQRVTLRCSPRSGDLSVYWYQQSLDQGLQFLIQYYNGEERAKGNILERFSAQQFPDLHSELNLSSLELGDSALYFCASSVATSAQETQYFGPGTRLLVL.

This chain joins TRBV5-4 and TRBJ1-3; D perhaps matches TRBD1 (5 bases). With 2 bases removed from V and 2 bases from J, the gap between germline ends came to 14 bases. Germline V lookup: CDR1 SGHNT, CDR2 YYREEE (reference sequence). This CDR3 comprises 16 residues. The CDR3, as DNA: TGTGCCAGCAGCTTCCGGGGTGGAGGGGCTGGAAACACCATATATTTT. This gives the protein CASSFRGGGAGNTIYF.

The CDR3, as DNA: TGTGCCAGCAGCTCCCTACTGGGGGGGGAGACCCAGTACTTC. Translation gives CASSSLLGGETQYF. The genes are TRBV11-2 and TRBJ2-5; TRBD2 aligns across 7 bases. The germline V gene has CDR1 SGHAT and CDR2 FQNNGV. CDR3 length: 14 amino acids. With V trimmed by 4 bases and J by 5 bases, 7 bases remained unmatched.

The chain carries TRBV29-1 and TRBJ1-4; D remains ambiguous. V gave up 7 bases and J gave up 7 bases, with 16 bases separating them. Germline-derived CDR1 and CDR2 are SQVTM and ANQGSEA. The CDR3 is 13 residues long. CDR3 amino acids: CSALPAVGEKLFF. Here the CDR3 DNA reads TGCAGCGCCCTGCCCGCGGTCGGTGAAAAACTGTTTTTT.

The J gene is TRBJ1-4, the V gene TRBV19, with 11 bases identical to TRBD1. With 4 bases clipped from V and 8 bases from J, the junction kept 6 bases outside the gene matches. Germline CDR1 and CDR2: LNHDA and SQIVND (reference sequence). CDR3 size: 15 residues. The CDR3 region has the DNA TGTGCCAGTAGTACGGGGACAGGGGGATTCGAAAAACTGTTTTTT. Its protein product is CASSTGTGGFEKLFF. The full variable domain, completed using reference TRBV19 and TRBJ1-4, is DGGITQSPKYLFRKEGQNVTLSCEQNLNHDAMYWYRQDPGQGLRLIYYSQIVNDFQKGDIAEGYSVSREKKESFPLTVTSAQKNPTAFYLCASSTGTGGFEKLFFGSGTQLSVL.

The chain uses TRBV28 and TRBJ2-3; possible D gene TRBD2, 6 bases. Germline values: CDR1 MDHEN, CDR2 SYDVKM. CDR3 length: 14 residues. V was cut by 2 bases and J by 9 bases, with 15 bases left in between. The DNA for the CDR3 is TGTGCCAGCAGTTTAGAGGCGGGGTCAGGAACGCAGTATTTT. Translated: CASSLEAGSGTQYF.

This sequence joins TRBV4-1 and TRBJ2-5, with 8 positions matching TRBD2. The CDR3 has 14 residues. Germline V CDR1 and CDR2: MGHRA, YSYEKL. V was clipped by 3 bases and J by 3 bases; unmatched bases: 3. The CDR3 is CASSQTGGKETQYF. The CDR3 DNA reads TGCGCCAGCAGCCAGACGGGGGGGAAAGAGACCCAGTACTTC.

The chain couples TRBV27 to TRBJ1-1; D perhaps matches TRBD1 (5 bases). Trimming shortened V by 3 bases and J by 1 base, and 9 bases separated the two germline ends. The germline V gene encodes CDR1 MNHEY and CDR2 SMNVEV (reference sequence). The CDR3 sequence is 14 residues long. CDR3 protein: CASSFLQENTEAFF. The CDR3 DNA follows: TGTGCCAGCAGTTTTCTACAGGAGAACACTGAAGCTTTCTTT.

V usage is TRBV5-1 and J usage is TRBJ2-7, with unresolved D. Trimming took 3 bases from V and 2 from J, leaving 12 bases between them. Germline V lookup: CDR1 SGHRS, CDR2 YFSETQ. The CDR3 has 14 amino acids. The CDR3 nucleotides read TGCGCCAGCAGCTCAGCCTCAACTACCTACGAGCAGTACTTC. Its translation is CASSSASTTYEQYF.

In its sample, this clone was seen once. V and J are TRBV5-4 and TRBJ2-7; D is perhaps TRBD1 (5 bases). In germline, CDR1 is SGHNT, CDR2 YYREEE (reference sequence). The CDR3 covers 15 residues. Trimming took 4 bases from V and 0 from J, leaving 14 bases between them. The CDR3 nucleotides are TGTGCCAGCAGCCCCGACAGAACCCCCTCCTACGAGCAGTACTTC. Translating it yields CASSPDRTPSYEQYF.

The chain links TRBV11-2 to TRBJ1-3; D perhaps matches TRBD1 (5 bases). Trimming left V 0 bases short and J 3 bases short, with 12 bases between. Germline loops: CDR1 SGHAT, CDR2 FQNNGV. This CDR3 spans 16 amino acids. This CDR3 is CASSLEGQGVGNTIYF. The DNA for the CDR3 is TGTGCCAGCAGCTTAGAGGGTCAGGGTGTTGGAAACACCATATATTTT.

This clone was counted a single time. V usage is TRBV29-1 and J usage is TRBJ2-7, with 11 nucleotides matching TRBD1. The CDR3 is 19 amino acids. J lost 1 base, V lost 0 bases, and 14 bases had no gene match. Germline CDR1 is SQVTM and CDR2 is ANQGSEA. The CDR3 loop is CSVEDSADPGQGGSYEQYF. CDR3 DNA: TGCAGCGTTGAAGATTCGGCCGACCCGGGACAGGGGGGGTCCTACGAGCAGTACTTC.

This sequence joins TRBV23-1 and TRBJ1-1; weak D call: TRBD1 (6 bases). TRBV23-1 is treated as an ORF (open reading frame) with a function not yet certain. The length of the CDR3 is 13 residues. V was cut by 3 bases and J by 11 bases, with 16 bases left in between. CDR3 coding DNA: TGCGCCAGCAGTCACGACAGGTCTCAGGCGGCTTTCTTT. It specifies CASSHDRSQAAFF.

The gene calls are TRBV7-3 and TRBJ2-3; D uncertain. This CDR3 is built from 14 residues. From germline, CDR1 is SGHTA and CDR2 FQGTGA. V lost 4 bases, J lost 0 bases, and 8 bases lay in between. This CDR3 is CASSSLPSTDTQYF. CDR3 coding DNA: TGTGCCAGCAGCTCTCTACCCAGCACAGATACGCAGTATTTT.

The rearrangement uses TRBV11-2 and TRBJ1-6, with 7 positions matching TRBD1. Germline CDR1 is SGHAT and CDR2 is FQNNGV. V lost 4 bases, J lost 5 bases, and 5 bases stayed unmatched. The CDR3 sequence is 15 residues long. In DNA form, the CDR3 reads TGTGCCAGCAGCTCATGGGACAGCGATAATTCACCCCTCCACTTT. Amino acids: CASSSWDSDNSPLHF. The variable domain in full, with the rest retrieved from reference TRBV11-2 and TRBJ1-6, is EAGVAQSPRYKIIEKRQSVAFWCNPISGHATLYWYQQILGQGPKLLIQFQNNGVVDDSQLPKDRFSAERLKGVDSTLKIQPAKLEDSAVYLCASSSWDSDNSPLHFGNGTRLTVT.

This CDR3 reads CASRSRGLGTEAFF. Here the CDR3 DNA reads TGTGCCAGCAGGAGCAGGGGGCTGGGGACTGAAGCTTTCTTT. The genes are TRBV27 and TRBJ1-1; 8 bases are a match to TRBD1. The CDR3 runs 14 residues. Germline trimming cut 6 bases from V and 5 bases from J; bases unmatched to any gene: 8. Germline V gene lookup returns CDR1 MNHEY and CDR2 SMNVEV (reference sequence).

J is TRBJ1-1 and V is TRBV12-3 or TRBV12-4; D is possibly TRBD1 (6 bases). Trimming took 5 bases from V and 7 from J, leaving 14 bases between them. The length of the CDR3 is 13 residues. The DNA of the CDR3 is TGTGCCAGCAGTCGCGGGGAGGGGGTTGAAGCTTTCTTT. Protein sequence: CASSRGEGVEAFF.

For this clone: One end of the junction is discordant with germline, which a read error may explain. V gene TRBV5-8 combines with J gene TRBJ2-5, with 11 bases fitting TRBD2. The germline CDR1 and CDR2 sequences are SGHTS and YDEGEE. CDR3 length: 15 residues. The CDR3 DNA follows: TGTGCCAGCAGCTTGGGGGTGTCCGAAGGGACTAGCGGACACTTC. Its translation is CASSLGVSEGTSGHF.

The chain employs TRBV14 and TRBJ2-7, with TRBD2 identical over 10 bases. CDR1 and CDR2 from the germline V gene are SGHDN and FVKESK. J gave up 6 bases and V 3 bases, and 11 bases lay outside the gene matches. The CDR3 is 16 amino acids. The CDR3 region has the DNA TGTGCCAGCAGCCAGACGAGCGGGAGGGCCCGGGGCGAGCAGTACTTC. Its translation is CASSQTSGRARGEQYF.

This chain joins TRBV3-1 (or the pseudogene TRBV3-2) and TRBJ2-2; D might be TRBD2 (6 bases). The CDR3 is 15 residues long. V was clipped by 4 bases and J by 5 bases, with 14 bases between them. The germline V gene encodes CDR1 LGHDT and CDR2 YNNKEL (reference sequence). The CDR3 loop reads CASSPFRAGTGELFF. CDR3 nucleotides: TGTGCCAGCAGCCCCTTCCGTGCGGGGACCGGGGAGCTGTTTTTT.